This passage covers 13 T cell receptor beta chains from one sample sequenced in a study of cytomegalovirus exposure and HLA in healthy donors. PCR was performed using 60 Vbeta and 13 Jbeta primers. Sequencing was performed with immunoSEQ multiplex PCR; in TCRdb, only in-frame clones are kept and a portion is missing. The sample lists approximately 150,000 clones, under 90% occurring once. Sequencing was performed on PBMCs. All receptors derive from a man younger than 30 in good health and CMV-seronegative.

The rearrangement joins TRBV28 to TRBJ2-7; the match to TRBD2 covers 14 bases. The CDR3 consists of 17 residues. Germline lookup yields CDR1 MDHEN and CDR2 SYDVKM. V gave up 0 bases and J gave up 3 bases; unmatched junction bases: 4. CDR3 amino acids: CASSLWSGTSGSYEQYF. CDR3 nucleotides: TGTGCCAGCAGTTTATGGAGCGGGACTAGCGGGAGCTACGAGCAGTACTTC.

In this sample, this clone turned up once. This chain joins TRBV10-3 and TRBJ2-3, with TRBD2 as a possible D gene (6 bases). Germline values: CDR1 ENHRY, CDR2 SYGVKD. The V end lost 10 bases, the J end lost 4 bases, and 9 bases lay between the germline ends. The CDR3 contains 11 residues. CDR3 loop: CATTGADTQYF. The CDR3 DNA follows: TGTGCCACCACGGGGGCAGATACGCAGTATTTT.

This clone was seen once. V is TRBV28 and J is TRBJ1-5, with 8 bases that match TRBD1. The CDR3 runs 14 residues. Germline CDR1 reads MDHEN; CDR2 reads SYDVKM. The junction had 1 base not matched to a gene; V was cut back by 3 bases and J by 3 bases. CDR3 sequence: CASSLDRANQPQHF. In DNA form, the CDR3 reads TGTGCCAGCAGTTTGGACAGGGCCAATCAGCCCCAGCATTTT. Full variable domain (rest looked up from reference TRBV28 and TRBJ1-5): DVKVTQSSRYLVKRTGEKVFLECVQDMDHENMFWYRQDPGLGLRLIYFSYDVKMKEKGDIPEGYSVSREKKERFSLILESASTNQTSMYLCASSLDRANQPQHFGDGTRLSIL.

V and J are TRBV19 and TRBJ2-3, with TRBD1 identical over 9 bases. The CDR3 has 14 amino acids. Germline CDR1 and CDR2: LNHDA and SQIVND (reference sequence). Trimming cost V 6 bases and J 4 bases; bases outside gene matches: 5. CDR3 coding DNA: TGTGCCAGTAGGAAGACAGGGGGTCCAGATACGCAGTATTTT. The encoded protein is CASRKTGGPDTQYF.

This clone was seen more than once but under ten times. The chain couples TRBV10-2 to TRBJ1-5; D gene uncertain. This CDR3 has 14 residues. The ends were cut back, 2 bases at V and 4 bases at J, with 9 bases in the middle. Germline assignment: CDR1 WSHSY and CDR2 SAAADI. The CDR3 loop reads CASSETLRNQPQHF. The CDR3 nucleotides are TGCGCCAGCAGTGAGACGCTCAGGAATCAGCCCCAGCATTTT.

The chain uses TRBV6-5 and TRBJ2-5, with 9 bases identical to TRBD2. The CDR3 has 14 amino acids. Germline V gives CDR1 MNHEY, CDR2 SVGAGI. Trimming at V came to 7 bases and at J to 5 bases, leaving 8 bases not matched to a gene. The DNA for the CDR3 is TGTGCCAGCACCCAAGCGGGGGGCGGGGAGACCCAGTACTTC. As protein: CASTQAGGGETQYF.

The chain links TRBV19 to TRBJ1-6; TRBD1 is a possible D gene (6 bases). Trimming stripped 5 bases from V and 9 bases from J, with 17 bases between. The germline V gene has CDR1 LNHDA and CDR2 SQIVND (reference sequence). This CDR3 has 15 amino acids. The CDR3 sequence is CASSLGGQILSPLHF. CDR3 nucleotide sequence: TGTGCCAGTAGTCTAGGCGGACAGATACTTTCACCCCTCCACTTT.

The V call is TRBV4-2, the J call TRBJ1-2; no firm D call. Trimming took 2 bases from V and 6 from J, leaving 22 bases between them. Germline values: CDR1 LGHNA, CDR2 YNFKEQ. This CDR3 is built from 17 residues. The DNA for the CDR3 is TGTGCCAGCAGCCAAAGCATCTCGGAGGGAGTCGCGAATGGCTACACCTTC. Its protein is CASSQSISEGVANGYTF.

The chain uses TRBV7-9 and TRBJ1-2; D call uncertain. The CDR3 has 16 residues. The ends were cut back, 5 bases at V and 3 bases at J, with 19 bases in the middle. Per the germline V gene, CDR1 is SEHNR and CDR2 is FQNEAQ (reference sequence). The CDR3 coding sequence is TGTGCCAGCAGCGAAGGATCGCGGACGGACTACTATGGCTACACCTTC. Translation: CASSEGSRTDYYGYTF. The complete variable domain, with remaining parts taken from reference TRBV7-9 and TRBJ1-2, reads DTGVSQNPRHKITKRGQNVTFRCDPISEHNRLYWYRQTLGQGPEFLTYFQNEAQLEKSRLLSDRFSAERPKGSFSTLEIQRTEQGDSAMYLCASSEGSRTDYYGYTFGSGTRLTVV.

The chain combines TRBV27 with TRBJ1-4, with 7 bases aligning to TRBD1. The J segment lost 5 bases and the V segment lost 5 bases, leaving 8 bases of the junction unmatched. This CDR3 has 15 residues. CDR1 MNHEY and CDR2 SMNVEV come from the germline V gene (reference sequence). CDR3 DNA: TGTGCCAGCAGTCGAAGGGACAGACCGAATGAAAAACTGTTTTTT. The encoded protein is CASSRRDRPNEKLFF.

The V call is TRBV27, the J call TRBJ2-1, with a possible D match to TRBD2 (5 bases). The germline V and J ends were trimmed by 6 bases and 5 bases, with 8 bases remaining between them. The CDR3 sequence is 12 residues long. In germline, CDR1 is MNHEY, CDR2 SMNVEV (reference sequence). CDR3 DNA sequence: TGTGCCAGCAGGGACTTCGACAATGAGCAGTTCTTC. Its translation is CASRDFDNEQFF.

The DNA for the CDR3 is TGTGCCAGCAGGGGGACAGGTATTTTAAATGAGCAGTTCTTC. Amino acids: CASRGTGILNEQFF. The chain links TRBV27 to TRBJ2-1; 8 positions match TRBD1. Per germline, CDR1 MNHEY and CDR2 SMNVEV (reference sequence). The junction had 8 bases not matched to a gene; V was cut back by 6 bases and J by 7 bases. This CDR3 has 14 amino acids.

The gene calls are TRBV9 and TRBJ2-3, with 7 bases aligning to TRBD2. Germline CDR1 is SGDLS and CDR2 is YYNGEE. This CDR3 has 15 amino acids. J gave up 6 bases and V 5 bases, and 12 bases lay outside the gene matches. The CDR3: CASSAGEGQADTQYF. The CDR3 nucleotides are TGTGCCAGCAGTGCTGGGGAGGGGCAGGCGGATACGCAGTATTTT.